This T cell receptor beta chain was sequenced for a study of cytomegalovirus exposure and HLA in healthy donors. Nominal health characterized the donors when sampled, though unrecorded immune exposures were likely. The germline V gene has CDR1 MNHEY and CDR2 SMNVEV (reference sequence). CDR3 length: 20 residues. V shed 5 bases, J shed 3 bases, and the junction held 23 bases outside the gene matches. Findings and limits, study-wide: Investigators reported approximately 150 TCR beta chains as tied to cytomegalovirus. Most TCRs appeared rarely, but some public TCRs recurred in many donors.

Amplification used 60 Vbeta primers and 13 Jbeta primers. Repertoires were generated with immunoSEQ multiplex PCR, while TCRdb's copy carries only in-frame clones and drops some. Of approximately 140,000 clones listed, more than 70% were seen once; the top ten hold 0.8% to 0.95%. Concerning this clone: The antigen is undetermined.

The chain has TRBV27 and TRBJ1-2, with 8 positions matching TRBD1. Sequencing was carried out using PBMCs. This clonotype was obtained from an older woman in good health and CMV-seronegative. Here the CDR3 reads CASSLSTRDRPVRGDYGYTF. In DNA, the CDR3 is TGTGCCAGCAGTCTCTCTACCCGGGACAGGCCAGTACGGGGGGACTATGGCTACACCTTC.